A single TCR beta chain is shown here with its context. CDR1 is MDHEN, CDR2 SYDVKM, per germline. CDR3 size: 17 residues. The V and J ends lost 4 bases and 2 bases respectively, with 18 bases between them. This sample stems from a study of T cell responses to AZD1222 COVID-19 vaccine. Some clones are missing from TCRdb's copy, which holds only in-frame ones; the method was immunoSEQ multiplex PCR. The sample yields around 110,000 clones, more than 85% seen once. The input for sequencing was peripheral blood, taken on day 0 of AZD1222 vaccination. The receptor's source is an adult in good health. The chain is built from TRBV28 and TRBJ1-3; a weak D match, TRBD1 (6 bases). CDR3 amino acids: CASSSLGHLRAGNTIYF. DNA of the CDR3: TGTGCCAGCAGTTCTCTGGGACATTTAAGGGCTGGAAACACCATATATTTT.